This TCR beta chain was profiled in a study of regulatory T cells in long-lasting Graves disease. Study-level background: The criterion for persistent Graves' disease was over 5 years of antithyroid drugs with positive TSH receptor antibodies.

The sample's time point: persistent/refractory GD, antithyroid drugs over 5 years with positive TRAb. PBMC-extracted RNA yielded the TCR library. Graves' disease diagnosis was established per American Thyroid Association guidelines. V lost 6 bases and J 1 base, leaving 10 bases between the germline ends. The length of the CDR3 is 14 residues. This clonotype has ten or more counts. Arm-PCR with iRepertoire HTBI primers amplified the CDR3 regions for these TCR beta libraries. TCRdb re-derived calls from the multiplex PCR reads in MiXCR, one entry per CDR3 protein. This sample has 300,000 to 500,000 distinct CDR3 sequences; more than 20% occur once, and the top ten carry 20%.

This clonotype originated in a female donor with Graves disease. The rearrangement links TRBV12-3 or TRBV12-4 to TRBJ1-5; maybe TRBD1 (6 bases). The sample in question was peripheral blood mononuclear cells (PBMCs), obtained when the disease was refractory, from a patient treated with antithyroid drugs. The CDR3 loop is CASSWTESNQPQHF. For the CDR3, the DNA is TGTGCCAGCAGCTGGACAGAGAGCAATCAGCCCCAGCATTTT.